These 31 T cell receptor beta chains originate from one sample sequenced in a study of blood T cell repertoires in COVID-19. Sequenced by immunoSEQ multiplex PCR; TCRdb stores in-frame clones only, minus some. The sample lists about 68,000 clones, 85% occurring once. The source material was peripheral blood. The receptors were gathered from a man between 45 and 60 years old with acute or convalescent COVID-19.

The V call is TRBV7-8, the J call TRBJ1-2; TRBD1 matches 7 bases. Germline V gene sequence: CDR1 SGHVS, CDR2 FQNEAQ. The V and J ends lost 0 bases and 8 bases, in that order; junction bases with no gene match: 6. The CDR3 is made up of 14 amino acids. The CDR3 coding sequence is TGTGCCAGCAGCTTAGCGCAGGGGGTTACAGGCTACACCTTC. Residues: CASSLAQGVTGYTF.

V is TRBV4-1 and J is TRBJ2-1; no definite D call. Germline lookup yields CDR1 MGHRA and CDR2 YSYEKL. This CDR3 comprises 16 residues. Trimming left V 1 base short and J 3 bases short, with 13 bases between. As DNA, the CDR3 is TGCGCCAGCAGCCAAGCCTCCCTAGTGGTCTACAATGAGCAGTTCTTC. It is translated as CASSQASLVVYNEQFF.

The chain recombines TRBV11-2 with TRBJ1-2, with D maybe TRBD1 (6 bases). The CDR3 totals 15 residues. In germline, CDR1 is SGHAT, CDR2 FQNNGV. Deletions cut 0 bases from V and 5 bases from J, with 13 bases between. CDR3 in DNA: TGTGCCAGCAGCTTAGATTCCTTCCAGGGGTATGGCTACACCTTC. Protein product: CASSLDSFQGYGYTF.

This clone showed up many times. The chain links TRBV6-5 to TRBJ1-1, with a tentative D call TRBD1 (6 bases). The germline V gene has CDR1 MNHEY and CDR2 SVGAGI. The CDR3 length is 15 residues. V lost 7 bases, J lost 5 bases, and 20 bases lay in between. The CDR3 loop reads CASIPWGGQRTEAFF. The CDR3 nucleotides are TGTGCCAGCATCCCATGGGGGGGGCAGAGGACTGAAGCTTTCTTT.

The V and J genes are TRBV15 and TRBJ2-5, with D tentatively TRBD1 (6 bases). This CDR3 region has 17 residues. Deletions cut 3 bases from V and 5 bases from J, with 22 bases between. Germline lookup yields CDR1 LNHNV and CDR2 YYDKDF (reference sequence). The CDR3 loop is CATSRGQRARFSETQYF. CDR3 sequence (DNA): TGTGCCACCAGCAGGGGACAACGGGCTAGATTCTCTGAGACCCAGTACTTC.

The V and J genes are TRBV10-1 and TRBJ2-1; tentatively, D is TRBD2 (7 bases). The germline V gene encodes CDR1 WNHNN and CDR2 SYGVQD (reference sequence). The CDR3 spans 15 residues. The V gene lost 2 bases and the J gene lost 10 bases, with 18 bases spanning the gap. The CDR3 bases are TGCGCCAGCAGTGAGACGGGGGGCCCCCGGGCAGAGCAGTTCTTC. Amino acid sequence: CASSETGGPRAEQFF.

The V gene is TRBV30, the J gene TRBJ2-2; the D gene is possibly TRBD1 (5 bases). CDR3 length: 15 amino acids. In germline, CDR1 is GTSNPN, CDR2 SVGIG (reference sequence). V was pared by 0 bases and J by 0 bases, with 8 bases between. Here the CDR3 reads CAWSVDTSNTGELFF. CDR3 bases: TGTGCCTGGAGTGTGGACACATCGAACACCGGGGAGCTGTTTTTT. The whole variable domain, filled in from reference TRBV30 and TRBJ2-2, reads SQTIHQWPATLVQPVGSPLSLECTVEGTSNPNLYWYRQAAGRGLQLLFYSVGIGQISSEVPQNLSASRPQDRQFILSSKKLLLSDSGFYLCAWSVDTSNTGELFFGEGSRLTVL.

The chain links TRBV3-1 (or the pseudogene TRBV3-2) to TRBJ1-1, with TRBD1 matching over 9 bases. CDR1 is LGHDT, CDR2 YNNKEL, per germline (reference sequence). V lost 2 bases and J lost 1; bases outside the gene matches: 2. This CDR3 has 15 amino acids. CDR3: CASSQKDRGNTEAFF. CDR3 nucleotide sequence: TGTGCCAGCAGCCAAAAGGACAGGGGGAACACTGAAGCTTTCTTT.

The CDR3 spells CSFGTEHPHPVPNNSPLHF. CDR3 sequence (DNA): TGCAGCTTTGGGACAGAACATCCTCATCCGGTCCCTAATAATTCACCCCTCCACTTT. This chain uses TRBV29-1 with TRBJ1-6, with 7 nucleotides matching TRBD1. The germline V gene has CDR1 SQVTM and CDR2 ANQGSEA. Trimming took 8 bases from V and 5 from J; bases not matched to a gene: 24. This CDR3 is 19 amino acids long.

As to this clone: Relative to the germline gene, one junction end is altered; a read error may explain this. The CDR3 reads CASSTGQGTSYEQYF. CDR3 coding DNA: TGTGCTAGCAGCACCGGACAGGGGACCTCCTACGAGCAGTACTTC. The chain employs TRBV7-7 and TRBJ2-7, with 9 bases identical to TRBD1. Germline V gene data show CDR1 as SSHAT and CDR2 as FNYEAQ (reference sequence). The CDR3 runs to 15 residues.

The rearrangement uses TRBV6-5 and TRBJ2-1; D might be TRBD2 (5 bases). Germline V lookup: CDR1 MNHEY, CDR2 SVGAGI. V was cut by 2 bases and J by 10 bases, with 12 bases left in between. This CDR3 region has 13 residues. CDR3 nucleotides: TGTGCCAGCAGTTACGTTCGGGGTGGGGAGCAGTTCTTC. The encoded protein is CASSYVRGGEQFF.

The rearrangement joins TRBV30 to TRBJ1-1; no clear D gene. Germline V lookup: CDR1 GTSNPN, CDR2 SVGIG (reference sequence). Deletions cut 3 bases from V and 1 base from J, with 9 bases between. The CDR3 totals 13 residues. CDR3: CAWSPRGNTEAFF. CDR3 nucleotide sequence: TGTGCCTGGAGCCCCCGGGGGAACACTGAAGCTTTCTTT.

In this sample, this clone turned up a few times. The CDR3 coding sequence is TGTGCCAGCTCACCTCAACCGGGGAACTCTGGAAACACCATATATTTT. This translates into CASSPQPGNSGNTIYF. The chain employs TRBV18 and TRBJ1-3, with no clear D. There are 16 residues in the CDR3. V lost 3 bases to trimming and J lost 0 bases, with 12 bases between them. Germline V gene data show CDR1 as KGHSH and CDR2 as LQKENI.

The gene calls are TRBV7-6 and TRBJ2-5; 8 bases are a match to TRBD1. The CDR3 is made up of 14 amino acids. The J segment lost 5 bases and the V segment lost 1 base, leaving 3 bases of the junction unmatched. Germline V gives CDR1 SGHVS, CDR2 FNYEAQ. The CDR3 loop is CASSLGTGYETQYF. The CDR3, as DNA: TGTGCCAGCAGCTTAGGGACAGGGTATGAGACCCAGTACTTC.

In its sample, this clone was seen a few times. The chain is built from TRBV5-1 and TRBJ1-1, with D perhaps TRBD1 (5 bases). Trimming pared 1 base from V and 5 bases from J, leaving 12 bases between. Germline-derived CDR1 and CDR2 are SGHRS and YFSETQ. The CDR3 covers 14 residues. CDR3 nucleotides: TGCGCCAGCAGCTTGATCGACGGGGGAACTGAAGCTTTCTTT. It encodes CASSLIDGGTEAFF.

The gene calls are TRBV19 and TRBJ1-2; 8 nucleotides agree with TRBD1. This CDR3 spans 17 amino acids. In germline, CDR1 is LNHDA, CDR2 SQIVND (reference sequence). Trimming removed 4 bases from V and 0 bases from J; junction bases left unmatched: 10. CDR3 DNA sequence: TGTGCCAGTAGTACGGGACAGGCCGACGTAGCTAACTATGGCTACACCTTC. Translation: CASSTGQADVANYGYTF.

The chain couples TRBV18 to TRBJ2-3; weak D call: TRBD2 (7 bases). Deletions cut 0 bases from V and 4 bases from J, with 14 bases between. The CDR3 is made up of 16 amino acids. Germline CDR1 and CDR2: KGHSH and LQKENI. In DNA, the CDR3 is TGTGCCAGCTCACCACCGATAGGGGGGGGGCCAGATACGCAGTATTTT. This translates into CASSPPIGGGPDTQYF. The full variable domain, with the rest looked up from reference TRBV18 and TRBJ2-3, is NAGVMQNPRHLVRRRGQEARLRCSPMKGHSHVYWYRQLPEEGLKFMVYLQKENIIDESGMPKERFSAEFPKEGPSILRIQQVVRGDSAAYFCASSPPIGGGPDTQYFGPGTRLTVL.

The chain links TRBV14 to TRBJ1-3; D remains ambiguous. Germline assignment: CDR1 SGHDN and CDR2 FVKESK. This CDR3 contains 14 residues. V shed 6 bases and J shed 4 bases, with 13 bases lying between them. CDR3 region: CASRLTTSGNTIYF. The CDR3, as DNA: TGTGCCAGCAGACTCACTACATCAGGAAACACCATATATTTT.

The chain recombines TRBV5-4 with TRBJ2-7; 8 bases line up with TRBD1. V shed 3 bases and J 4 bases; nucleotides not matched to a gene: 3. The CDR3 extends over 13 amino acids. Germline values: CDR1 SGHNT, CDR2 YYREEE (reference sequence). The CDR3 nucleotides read TGTGCCAGCAGCTCCGGACAGGGATACGAGCAGTACGTC. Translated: CASSSGQGYEQYV.

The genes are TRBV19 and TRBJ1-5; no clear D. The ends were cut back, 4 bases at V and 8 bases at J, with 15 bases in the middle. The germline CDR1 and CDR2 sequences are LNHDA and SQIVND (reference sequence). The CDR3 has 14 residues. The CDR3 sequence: CASSTSRELEPQHF. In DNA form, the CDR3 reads TGTGCCAGTAGTACTAGTAGGGAGCTGGAGCCCCAGCATTTT.

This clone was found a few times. The CDR3 DNA reads as TGTGCCAGCAGTGAGGGCGAGCTCACTGAAGCTTTCTTT. Amino acid sequence: CASSEGELTEAFF. The gene calls are TRBV6-1 and TRBJ1-1, with D unresolved. V lost 3 bases and J 4 bases, leaving 9 bases between the germline ends. This CDR3 contains 13 residues. The germline gives CDR1 MNHNS, CDR2 SASEGT.

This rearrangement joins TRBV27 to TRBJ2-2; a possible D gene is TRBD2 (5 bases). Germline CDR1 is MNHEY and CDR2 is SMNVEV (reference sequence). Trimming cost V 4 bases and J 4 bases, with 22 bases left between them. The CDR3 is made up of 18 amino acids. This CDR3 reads CASSSDWGALRVTGELFF. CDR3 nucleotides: TGTGCCAGCAGTTCCGATTGGGGAGCGCTGAGAGTCACCGGGGAGCTGTTTTTT.

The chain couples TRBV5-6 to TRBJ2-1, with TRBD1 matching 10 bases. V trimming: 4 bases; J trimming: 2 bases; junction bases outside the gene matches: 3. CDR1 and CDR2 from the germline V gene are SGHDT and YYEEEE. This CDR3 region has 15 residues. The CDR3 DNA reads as TGTGCCAGCAGCAAGACAGGGGGCCCCTACAATGAGCAGTTCTTC. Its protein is CASSKTGGPYNEQFF.

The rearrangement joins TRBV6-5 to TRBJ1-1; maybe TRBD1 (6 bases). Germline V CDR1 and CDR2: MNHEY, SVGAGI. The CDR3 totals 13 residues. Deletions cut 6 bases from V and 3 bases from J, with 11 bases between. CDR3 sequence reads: CASRQGRYTEAFF. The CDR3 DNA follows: TGTGCCAGCAGACAGGGCAGGTACACTGAAGCTTTCTTT.

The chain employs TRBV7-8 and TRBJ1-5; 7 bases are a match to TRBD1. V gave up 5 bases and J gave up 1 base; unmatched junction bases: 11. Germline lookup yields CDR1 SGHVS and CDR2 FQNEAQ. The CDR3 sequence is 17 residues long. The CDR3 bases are TGTGCCAGCAGCCCAGCACAGGGGTTCTTCAGCAATCAGCCCCAGCATTTT. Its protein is CASSPAQGFFSNQPQHF.

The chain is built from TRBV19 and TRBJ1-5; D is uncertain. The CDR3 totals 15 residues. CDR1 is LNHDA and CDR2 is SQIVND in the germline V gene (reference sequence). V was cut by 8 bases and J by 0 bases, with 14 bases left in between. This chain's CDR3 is CASQSDMYSNQPQHF. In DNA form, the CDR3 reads TGTGCCAGTCAATCAGACATGTATAGCAATCAGCCCCAGCATTTT.

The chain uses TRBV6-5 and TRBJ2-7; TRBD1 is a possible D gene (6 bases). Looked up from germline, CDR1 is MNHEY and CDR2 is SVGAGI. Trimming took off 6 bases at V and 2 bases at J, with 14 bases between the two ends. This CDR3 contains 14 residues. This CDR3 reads CASRLGTTTYEQYV. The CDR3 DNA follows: TGTGCCAGCAGACTCGGGACAACCACCTACGAGCAGTACGTC.

This CDR3 is CASSQGATSLNTGELFF. The CDR3 nucleotides are TGTGCCAGCAGCCAAGGGGCAACTAGCTTGAACACCGGGGAGCTGTTTTTT. This chain links TRBV3-1 (or the pseudogene TRBV3-2) with TRBJ2-2, with a possible D match to TRBD2 (6 bases). CDR3 length: 17 amino acids. Trimming shortened V by 1 base and J by 1 base, and 13 bases separated the two germline ends. Germline V gene sequence: CDR1 LGHDT, CDR2 YNNKEL (reference sequence).

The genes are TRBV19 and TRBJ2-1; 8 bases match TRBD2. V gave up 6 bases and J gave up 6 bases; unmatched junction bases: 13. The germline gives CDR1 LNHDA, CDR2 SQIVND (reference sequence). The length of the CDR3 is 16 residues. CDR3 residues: CASSPLAAGVGNEQFF. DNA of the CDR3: TGTGCCAGTAGCCCTCTAGCAGCGGGGGTAGGCAATGAGCAGTTCTTC.

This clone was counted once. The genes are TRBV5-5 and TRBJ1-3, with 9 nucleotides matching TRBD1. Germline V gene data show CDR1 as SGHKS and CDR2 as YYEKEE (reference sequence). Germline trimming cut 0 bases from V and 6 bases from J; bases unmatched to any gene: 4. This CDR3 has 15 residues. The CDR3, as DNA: TGTGCCAGCAGCTTGGAAGGGACAGGGATAAACACCATATATTTT. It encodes CASSLEGTGINTIYF.

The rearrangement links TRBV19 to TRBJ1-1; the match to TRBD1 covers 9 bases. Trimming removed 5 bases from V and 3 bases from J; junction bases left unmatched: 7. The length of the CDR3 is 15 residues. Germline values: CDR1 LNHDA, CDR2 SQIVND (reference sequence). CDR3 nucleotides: TGTGCCAGTAGTCCCAGGACAGGGGTTGACACTGAAGCTTTCTTT. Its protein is CASSPRTGVDTEAFF.